This record looks at one T cell receptor beta chain sequence and its context. The sample is drawn from a study of blood T cell repertoires in COVID-19. Background on the study: COVID-19 samples from acute and convalescent phases originated in the United States, Italy and Spain. The cDNA or gDNA used as material had been derived from T cells, B-cell-depleted T cells, or PBMCs.

Sequenced by immunoSEQ multiplex PCR; TCRdb stores in-frame clones only, minus some. Of around 19,000 clones listed, more than 65% are singletons. This CDR3 region has 16 residues. J was trimmed by 9 bases and V by 3 bases; bases with no gene match: 10. Looked up from germline, CDR1 is LNHDA and CDR2 is SQIVND (reference sequence). The sample consisted of peripheral blood. The rearrangement links TRBV19 to TRBJ2-1; 11 bases are a match to TRBD2. This TCR was recovered from a man aged 80 or over with acute or convalescent COVID-19. CDR3 loop: CASSILVTSGTGEQFF. The DNA for the CDR3 is TGTGCCAGTAGTATCTTGGTGACTAGCGGGACGGGTGAGCAGTTCTTC.